This T cell receptor beta chain came from a study of graft-versus-host responses after intestinal transplantation. Findings and caveats of the study: Some patients had graft-donor T cell macrochimerism. In their allografts, the ratios of graft-versus-host to host-versus-graft T cell clones were high.

Assay: immunoSEQ multiplex PCR; the TCRdb copy retains only in-frame clones and omits some. The sample yields 70,000 to 95,000 clones, 85% to 95% seen once. On this clone itself: Its antigen is currently unknown.

The germline V gene has CDR1 SGHVS and CDR2 FQNEAQ. V lost 5 bases, J lost 6 bases, and 10 bases stayed unmatched. This CDR3 is 14 amino acids long. V usage is TRBV7-8 and J usage is TRBJ2-7; 7 bases are shared with TRBD2. The clonotype originates from a human donor who was the organ donor for an intestinal transplant. The sample consisted of unstimulated CD8+ T cells sorted from spleen or lymph node cells, taken before transplant. The CDR3, as DNA: TGTGCCAGCAGCCCCGCTAGCGGACGAGGCGAGCAGTACTTC. Its translation: CASSPASGRGEQYF.